This TCR beta chain is drawn from a study of T cell responses to AZD1222 COVID-19 vaccine. This CDR3 is 14 amino acids long. The V and J ends lost 7 bases and 9 bases, in that order; junction bases with no gene match: 10. Looked up from germline, CDR1 is ENHRY and CDR2 is SYGVKD. This table comes from immunoSEQ multiplex PCR, and its TCRdb copy is limited to in-frame clones, with some not included. The sample consists of over 100,000 clones, approximately 90% of them appearing once. The origin of this receptor is an adult in good health. This chain connects TRBV10-3 to TRBJ2-1, with 9 bases fitting TRBD1. Sequenced here: peripheral blood, sampled on day 0 of AZD1222 vaccination. CDR3 region: CAITTGTGFSEQFF. CDR3 in DNA: TGTGCCATCACCACCGGGACAGGGTTTTCTGAGCAGTTCTTC.